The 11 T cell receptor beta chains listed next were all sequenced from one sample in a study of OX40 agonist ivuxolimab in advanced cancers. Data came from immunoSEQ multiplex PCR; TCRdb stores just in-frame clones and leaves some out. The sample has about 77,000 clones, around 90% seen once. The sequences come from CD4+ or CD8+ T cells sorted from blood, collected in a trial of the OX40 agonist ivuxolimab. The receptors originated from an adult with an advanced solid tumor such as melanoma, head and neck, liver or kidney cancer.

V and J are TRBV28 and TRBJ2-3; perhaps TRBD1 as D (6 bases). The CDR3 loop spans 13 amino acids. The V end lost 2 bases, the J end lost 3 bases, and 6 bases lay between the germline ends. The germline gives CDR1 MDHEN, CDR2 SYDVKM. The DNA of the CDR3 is TGTGCCAGCAGTTTACAGGGGACAGATACGCAGTATTTT. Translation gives CASSLQGTDTQYF.

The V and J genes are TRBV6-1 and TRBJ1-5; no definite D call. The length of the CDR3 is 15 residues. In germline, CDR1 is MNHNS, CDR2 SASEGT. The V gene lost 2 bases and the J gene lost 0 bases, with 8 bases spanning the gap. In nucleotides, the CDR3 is TGTGCCAGCAGTGAATGGGCCAGTAGCAATCAGCCCCAGCATTTT. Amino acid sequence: CASSEWASSNQPQHF.

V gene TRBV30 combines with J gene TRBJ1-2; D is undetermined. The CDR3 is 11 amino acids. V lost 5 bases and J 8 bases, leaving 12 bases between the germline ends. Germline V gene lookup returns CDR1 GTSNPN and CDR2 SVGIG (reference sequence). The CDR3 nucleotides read TGTGCCTGGGAAACCATGGGGGGCTACACCTTC. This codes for CAWETMGGYTF.

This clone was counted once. This chain's CDR3 is CASSLSGISNEKLFF. CDR3 nucleotide sequence: TGCGCCAGCAGCCTTAGCGGAATATCAAATGAAAAACTGTTTTTT. The chain couples TRBV4-3 to TRBJ1-4; D remains unclear. CDR1 is LGHNA and CDR2 is YSLEER in the germline V gene. The CDR3 is 15 residues long. Trimming removed 4 bases at V and 5 bases at J, with 14 bases between.

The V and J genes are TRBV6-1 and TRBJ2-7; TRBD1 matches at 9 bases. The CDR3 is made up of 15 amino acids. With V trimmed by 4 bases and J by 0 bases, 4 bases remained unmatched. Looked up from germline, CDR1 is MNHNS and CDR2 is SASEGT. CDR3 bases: TGTGCCAGCAGTGGCCGGGACAGGGTCTCCTACGAGCAGTACTTC. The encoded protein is CASSGRDRVSYEQYF.

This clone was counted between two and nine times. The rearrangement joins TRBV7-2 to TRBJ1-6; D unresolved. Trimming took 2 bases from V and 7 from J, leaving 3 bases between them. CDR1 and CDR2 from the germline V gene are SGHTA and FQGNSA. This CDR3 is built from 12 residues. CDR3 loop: CASSLINSPLHF. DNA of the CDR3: TGTGCCAGCAGCTTAATAAATTCACCCCTCCACTTT.

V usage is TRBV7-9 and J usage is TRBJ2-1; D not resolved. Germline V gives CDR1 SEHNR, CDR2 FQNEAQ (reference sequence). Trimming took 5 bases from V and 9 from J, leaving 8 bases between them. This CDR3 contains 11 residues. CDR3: CASSIESEQFF. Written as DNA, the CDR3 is TGTGCCAGCAGCATAGAGAGTGAGCAGTTCTTC.

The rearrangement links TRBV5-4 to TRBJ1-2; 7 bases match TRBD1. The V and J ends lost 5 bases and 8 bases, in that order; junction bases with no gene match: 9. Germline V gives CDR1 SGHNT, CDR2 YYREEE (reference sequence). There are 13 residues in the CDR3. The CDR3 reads CASRTGVSGGYTF. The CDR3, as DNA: TGTGCCAGCAGAACAGGGGTTTCGGGCGGCTACACCTTC.

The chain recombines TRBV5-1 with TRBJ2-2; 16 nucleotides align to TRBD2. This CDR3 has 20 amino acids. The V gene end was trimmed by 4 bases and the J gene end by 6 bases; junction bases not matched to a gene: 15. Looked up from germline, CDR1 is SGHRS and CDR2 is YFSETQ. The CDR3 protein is CASSISPGLAGGPAAGELFF. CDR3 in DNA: TGCGCCAGCAGCATAAGCCCGGGACTAGCGGGAGGGCCCGCCGCCGGGGAGCTGTTTTTT.

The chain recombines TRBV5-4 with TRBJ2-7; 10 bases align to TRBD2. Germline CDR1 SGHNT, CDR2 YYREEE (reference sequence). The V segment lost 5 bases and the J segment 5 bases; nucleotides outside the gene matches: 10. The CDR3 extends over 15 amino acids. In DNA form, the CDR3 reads TGTGCCAGCAGAGACCCAGGACTAGCGGTCGACGAGCAGTACTTC. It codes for CASRDPGLAVDEQYF. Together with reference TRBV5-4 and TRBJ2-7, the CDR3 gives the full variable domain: ETGVTQSPTHLIKTRGQQVTLRCSSQSGHNTVSWYQQALGQGPQFIFQYYREEENGRGNFPPRFSGLQFPNYSSELNVNALELDDSALYLCASRDPGLAVDEQYFGPGTRLTVT.

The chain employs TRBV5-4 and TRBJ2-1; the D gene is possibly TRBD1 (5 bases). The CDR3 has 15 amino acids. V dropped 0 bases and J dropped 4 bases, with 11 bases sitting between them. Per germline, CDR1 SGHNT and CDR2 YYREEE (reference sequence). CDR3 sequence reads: CASSLETAYYNEQFF. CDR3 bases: TGTGCCAGCAGCTTGGAGACAGCATATTACAATGAGCAGTTCTTC.